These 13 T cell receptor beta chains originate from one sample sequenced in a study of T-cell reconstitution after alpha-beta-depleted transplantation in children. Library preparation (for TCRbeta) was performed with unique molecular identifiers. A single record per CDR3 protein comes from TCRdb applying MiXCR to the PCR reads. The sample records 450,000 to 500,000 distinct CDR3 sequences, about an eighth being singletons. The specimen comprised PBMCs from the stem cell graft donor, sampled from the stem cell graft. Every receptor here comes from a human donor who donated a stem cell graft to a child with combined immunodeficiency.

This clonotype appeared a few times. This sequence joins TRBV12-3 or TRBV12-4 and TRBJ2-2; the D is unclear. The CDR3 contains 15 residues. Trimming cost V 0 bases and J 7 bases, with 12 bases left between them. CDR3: CASSLALAVGGELFF. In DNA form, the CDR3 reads TGTGCCAGCAGTTTAGCGCTTGCTGTGGGCGGGGAGCTGTTTTTT.

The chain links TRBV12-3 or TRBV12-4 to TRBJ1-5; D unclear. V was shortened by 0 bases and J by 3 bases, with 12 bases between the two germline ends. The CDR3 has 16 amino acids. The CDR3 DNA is TGTGCCAGCAGTTTAGCGCCTTATCCGGTCAATCAGCCCCAGCATTTT. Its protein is CASSLAPYPVNQPQHF.

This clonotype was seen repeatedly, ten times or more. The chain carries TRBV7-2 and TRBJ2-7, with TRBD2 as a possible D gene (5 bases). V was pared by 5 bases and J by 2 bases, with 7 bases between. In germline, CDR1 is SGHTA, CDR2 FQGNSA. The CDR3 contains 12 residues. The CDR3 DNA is TGTGCCAGCAGCATCGGGACCTACGAGCAGTACTTC. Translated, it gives CASSIGTYEQYF.

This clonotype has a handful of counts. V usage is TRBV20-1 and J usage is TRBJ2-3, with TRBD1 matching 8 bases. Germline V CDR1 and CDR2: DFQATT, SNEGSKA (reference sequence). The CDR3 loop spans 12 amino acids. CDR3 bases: TGCAGCGCGGACAGGGTGACAGATACGCAGTATTTT. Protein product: CSADRVTDTQYF.

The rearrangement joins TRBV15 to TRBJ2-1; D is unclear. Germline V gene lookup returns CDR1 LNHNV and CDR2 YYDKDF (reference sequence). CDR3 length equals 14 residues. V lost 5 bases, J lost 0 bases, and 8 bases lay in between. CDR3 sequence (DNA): TGTGCCACCAGCGGACCCCCCTCCTACAATGAGCAGTTCTTC. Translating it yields CATSGPPSYNEQFF.

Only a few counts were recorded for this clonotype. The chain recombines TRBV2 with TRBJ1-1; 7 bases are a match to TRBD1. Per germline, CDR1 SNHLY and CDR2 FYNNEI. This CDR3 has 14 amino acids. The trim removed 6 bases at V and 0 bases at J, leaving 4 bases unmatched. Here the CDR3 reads CASSIDRVNTEAFF. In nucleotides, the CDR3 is TGTGCCAGCAGCATCGACAGGGTGAACACTGAAGCTTTCTTT.

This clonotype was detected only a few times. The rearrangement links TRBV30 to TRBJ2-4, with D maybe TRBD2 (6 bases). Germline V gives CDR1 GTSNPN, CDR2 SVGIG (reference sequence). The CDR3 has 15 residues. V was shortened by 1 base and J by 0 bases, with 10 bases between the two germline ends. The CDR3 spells CAWSDETRAKNIQYF. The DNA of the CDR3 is TGTGCCTGGAGTGATGAGACTAGAGCCAAAAACATTCAGTACTTC.

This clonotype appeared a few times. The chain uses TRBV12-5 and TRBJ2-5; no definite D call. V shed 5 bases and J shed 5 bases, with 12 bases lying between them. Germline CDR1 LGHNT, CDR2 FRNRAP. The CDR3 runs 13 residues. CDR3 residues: CASGQRSPETQYF. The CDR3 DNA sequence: TGTGCTAGTGGTCAAAGGTCCCCGGAGACCCAGTACTTC.

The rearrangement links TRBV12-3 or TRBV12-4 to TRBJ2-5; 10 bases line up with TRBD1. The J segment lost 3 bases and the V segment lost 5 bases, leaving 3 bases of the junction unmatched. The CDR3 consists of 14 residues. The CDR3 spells CASSRQGAEETQYF. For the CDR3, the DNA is TGTGCCAGCAGTCGACAGGGGGCTGAAGAGACCCAGTACTTC.

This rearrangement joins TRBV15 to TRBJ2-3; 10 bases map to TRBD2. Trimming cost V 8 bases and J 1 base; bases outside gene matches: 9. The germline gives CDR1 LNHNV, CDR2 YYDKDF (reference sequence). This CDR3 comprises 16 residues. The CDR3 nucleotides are TGTGCCACCCAGAAGCGGGAGGGAATCGGCACAGATACGCAGTATTTT. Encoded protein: CATQKREGIGTDTQYF.

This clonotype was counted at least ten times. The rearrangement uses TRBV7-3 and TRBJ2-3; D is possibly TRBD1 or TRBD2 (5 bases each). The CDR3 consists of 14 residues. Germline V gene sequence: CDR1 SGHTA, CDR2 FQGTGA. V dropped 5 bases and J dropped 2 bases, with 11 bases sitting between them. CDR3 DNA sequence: TGTGCCAGCAGCCCAGGGACGGACACAGATACGCAGTATTTT. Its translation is CASSPGTDTDTQYF.

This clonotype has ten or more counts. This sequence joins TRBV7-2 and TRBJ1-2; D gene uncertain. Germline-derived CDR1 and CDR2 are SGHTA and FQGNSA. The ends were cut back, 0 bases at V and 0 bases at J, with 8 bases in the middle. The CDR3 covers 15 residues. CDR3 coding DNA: TGTGCCAGCAGCTTAGCGTCGGAATCTAACTATGGCTACACCTTC. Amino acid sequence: CASSLASESNYGYTF.

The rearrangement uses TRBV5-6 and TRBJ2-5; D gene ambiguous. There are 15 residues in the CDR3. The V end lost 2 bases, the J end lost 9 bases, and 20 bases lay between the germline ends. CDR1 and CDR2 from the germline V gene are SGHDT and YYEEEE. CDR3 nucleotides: TGTGCCAGCAGCTTAGGTCCCGACGGGTCTCTGGCCCAGTACTTC. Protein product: CASSLGPDGSLAQYF.